This is a list of T cell receptor beta chains from one sample in a study of T cell responses to AZD1222 COVID-19 vaccine. Profiling relied on immunoSEQ multiplex PCR, and the TCRdb table lists in-frame clones only, not all of them. The sample carries 150,000 to 200,000 clones, roughly 92% recorded once. The sequenced sample was peripheral blood, obtained 28 days after the second AZD1222 dose. Receptor source: an adult who received the AZD1222 COVID-19 vaccine. CDR3s include the opening cysteine and the closing phenylalanine or tryptophan. A D gene is named only where the DNA matches it firmly. Some rows mark clone size as missing; the rest say once, few, many or name a class of expanded clone.

D gene: NA
V gene: TRBV5-1
clone size: few
J gene: TRBJ1-3
CDR3 DNA: TGCGCCAGCAGCATCCTCTCGGGGTCGGGTGGAAACACCATATATTTT
CDR3 protein: CASSILSGSGGNTIYF

D gene: TRBD2
V gene: TRBV20-1
clone size: NA
J gene: TRBJ2-2
CDR3 DNA: TGCAGTGCTAGTCCCCCCGGGACTAGCGGGGTCACCGGGGAGCTGTTTTTT
CDR3 protein: CSASPPGTSGVTGELFF

D gene: NA
V gene: TRBV3-1/TRBV3-2
clone size: NA
J gene: TRBJ2-7
CDR3 DNA: TGTGCCAGCAGCCAAGGTCCGGGACCATCTGGCGAGCAGTACTTC
CDR3 protein: CASSQGPGPSGEQYF

D gene: NA
V gene: TRBV5-1
clone size: NA
J gene: TRBJ2-7
CDR3 DNA: TGCGCCAGCAGCCCTGACAGAACCTACGAGCAGTACTTC
CDR3 protein: CASSPDRTYEQYF

D gene: NA
V gene: TRBV24-1
clone size: NA
J gene: TRBJ2-3
CDR3 DNA: TGTGCCACCAGTGAGGGGGACATAAGGGATACGCAGTATTTT
CDR3 protein: CATSEGDIRDTQYF

D gene: TRBD2
V gene: TRBV6-5
clone size: NA
J gene: TRBJ2-1
CDR3 DNA: TGTGCCACCAGGAGCGGGGGCTCCTACAATGAGCAGTTCTTC
CDR3 protein: CATRSGGSYNEQFF

D gene: NA
V gene: TRBV7-9
clone size: NA
J gene: TRBJ1-5
CDR3 DNA: TGTGCCAGCAGCCCACTACCCAATCAGCCCCAGCATTTT
CDR3 protein: CASSPLPNQPQHF

D gene: NA
V gene: TRBV7-3
clone size: NA
J gene: TRBJ2-6
CDR3 DNA: TGTGCCAGCAGCTTACGCAGGCCTGGGGCCAACGTCCTGACTTTC
CDR3 protein: CASSLRRPGANVLTF

D gene: NA
V gene: TRBV7-8
clone size: NA
J gene: TRBJ1-5
CDR3 DNA: TGTGCCAGCAGCTCCAGCGGGTCGCGGCGGAATCAGCCCCAGCATTTT
CDR3 protein: CASSSSGSRRNQPQHF

D gene: NA
V gene: TRBV6-1
clone size: NA
J gene: TRBJ1-1
CDR3 DNA: TGTGCCAGCAGTGAACTCAGGGGAAAAACTGAAGCTTTCTTT
CDR3 protein: CASSELRGKTEAFF

D gene: TRBD1
V gene: TRBV3-1/TRBV3-2
clone size: NA
J gene: TRBJ1-1
CDR3 DNA: TGTGCCAGCAGCTCCGGGACAGGGCTCCGAACTGAAGCTTTCTTT
CDR3 protein: CASSSGTGLRTEAFF

D gene: TRBD1
V gene: TRBV3-1/TRBV3-2
clone size: NA
J gene: TRBJ1-2
CDR3 DNA: TGTGCCAGCAGCCAGGGACAGGCAGATGGCTACACCTTC
CDR3 protein: CASSQGQADGYTF

D gene: TRBD1
V gene: TRBV5-1
clone size: once
J gene: TRBJ2-7
CDR3 DNA: TGCGCCAGCAGCTTGGATTCTCAGGGGGCGCGCGAGCAGTACTTC
CDR3 protein: CASSLDSQGAREQYF

D gene: TRBD1
V gene: TRBV18
clone size: NA
J gene: TRBJ2-6
CDR3 DNA: TGTGCCAGCTCACCATTTAGAGGGGGCTCGGGGGCCAACGTCCTGACTTTC
CDR3 protein: CASSPFRGGSGANVLTF

D gene: NA
V gene: TRBV11-3
clone size: NA
J gene: TRBJ2-7
CDR3 DNA: TGTGCCAGCAGCTTTGGAGGGGGGGCCTACGAGCAGTACTTC
CDR3 protein: CASSFGGGAYEQYF

D gene: NA
V gene: TRBV18
clone size: once
J gene: TRBJ2-1
CDR3 DNA: TGTGCCAGCTCACCACCCCGTGAAGCCAATGAGCAGTTCTTC
CDR3 protein: CASSPPREANEQFF

D gene: TRBD1
V gene: TRBV7-3
clone size: once
J gene: TRBJ1-1
CDR3 DNA: TGTGCCAGCAGCTTAAGAAGGGGGACAGGTCGGCTGAACACTGAAGCTTTCTTT
CDR3 protein: CASSLRRGTGRLNTEAFF

D gene: TRBD1
V gene: TRBV7-9
clone size: once
J gene: TRBJ1-1
CDR3 DNA: TGTGCCAGCAGCTTTCAGGGACAGGGAACGACTGAAGCTTTCTTT
CDR3 protein: CASSFQGQGTTEAFF

D gene: NA
V gene: TRBV4-2
clone size: NA
J gene: TRBJ1-5
CDR3 DNA: TGTGCCAGCAGCCAAGACCCGGCAGGGAGGGATCAGCCCCAGCATTTT
CDR3 protein: CASSQDPAGRDQPQHF

D gene: NA
V gene: TRBV7-2
clone size: NA
J gene: TRBJ1-2
CDR3 DNA: TGTGCCAGCAGCTTAAGGGGACGGACTGATTTAAATGGCTACACCTTC
CDR3 protein: CASSLRGRTDLNGYTF

D gene: NA
V gene: TRBV6-5
clone size: NA
J gene: TRBJ2-7
CDR3 DNA: TGTGCCAGCAGTTACTCGAGAGGGGGGAGCTACGAGCAGTACTTC
CDR3 protein: CASSYSRGGSYEQYF

D gene: NA
V gene: TRBV4-3
clone size: NA
J gene: TRBJ1-1
CDR3 DNA: TGCGCCAGCAGCCAAGATGGCAGATCGAACACTGAAGCTTTCTTT
CDR3 protein: CASSQDGRSNTEAFF

D gene: TRBD2
V gene: TRBV11-3
clone size: NA
J gene: TRBJ2-1
CDR3 DNA: TGTGCCAGCAGCTTAGATGCTAAGCTAGCGGGAGGTTCCCTCTACAATGAGCAGTTCTTC
CDR3 protein: CASSLDAKLAGGSLYNEQFF

D gene: NA
V gene: TRBV6-5
clone size: NA
J gene: TRBJ1-2
CDR3 DNA: TGTGCCAGCAGTTACTCAACAGGGAGCAACTATGGCTACACCTTC
CDR3 protein: CASSYSTGSNYGYTF

D gene: NA
V gene: TRBV27
clone size: few
J gene: TRBJ2-3
CDR3 DNA: TGTGCCAGCACTTCGGACACATCTAGCACAGATACGCAGTATTTT
CDR3 protein: CASTSDTSSTDTQYF

D gene: NA
V gene: TRBV6-1
clone size: NA
J gene: TRBJ1-2
CDR3 DNA: TGTGCCAGCAGTGAACCGGGGGTGGCCTTC
CDR3 protein: CASSEPGVAF

D gene: NA
V gene: TRBV18
clone size: NA
J gene: TRBJ2-3
CDR3 DNA: TGTGCCAGCTCCCGATCCAACACAGATACGCAGTATTTT
CDR3 protein: CASSRSNTDTQYF

D gene: NA
V gene: TRBV7-2
clone size: NA
J gene: TRBJ1-2
CDR3 DNA: TGTGCCAGCAGCCGGGGCGGTGACAGAGGCTACACCTTC
CDR3 protein: CASSRGGDRGYTF

D gene: NA
V gene: TRBV6-5
clone size: NA
J gene: TRBJ1-4
CDR3 DNA: TGTGCCAGCAGTTACACTGGAACTAATGAAAAACTGTTTTTT
CDR3 protein: CASSYTGTNEKLFF

D gene: NA
V gene: TRBV18
clone size: NA
J gene: TRBJ1-1
CDR3 DNA: TGTGCCAGCTCACCAAGGACCGGGAGGGAAAACACTGAAGCTTTCTTT
CDR3 protein: CASSPRTGRENTEAFF

D gene: NA
V gene: TRBV6-5
clone size: NA
J gene: TRBJ1-1
CDR3 DNA: TGTGCCAGCAGTTCGGGTATGAACACTGAAGCTTTCTTT
CDR3 protein: CASSSGMNTEAFF

D gene: NA
V gene: TRBV7-3
clone size: once
J gene: TRBJ1-3
CDR3 DNA: TGTGCCAGCAGCCGGGATCTCAGGGACACCATATATTTT
CDR3 protein: CASSRDLRDTIYF

D gene: TRBD1
V gene: TRBV18
clone size: NA
J gene: TRBJ2-7
CDR3 DNA: TGTGCCAGCTCACCACCGAGCGGACAGGGGACCTACGAGCAGTACTTC
CDR3 protein: CASSPPSGQGTYEQYF

D gene: TRBD2
V gene: TRBV5-1
clone size: NA
J gene: TRBJ2-5
CDR3 DNA: TGCGCCAGCAGCTTGGCTGGGAGCGGGAGGGCCCTAGAGACCCAGTACTTC
CDR3 protein: CASSLAGSGRALETQYF

D gene: NA
V gene: TRBV11-2
clone size: NA
J gene: TRBJ1-2
CDR3 DNA: TGTGCCAGCAGCCCTGACGTAGGGGTGGGCGGCTACACCTTC
CDR3 protein: CASSPDVGVGGYTF

D gene: TRBD1
V gene: TRBV2
clone size: NA
J gene: TRBJ1-2
CDR3 DNA: TGTGCCAGCAGGGGACAGAGACCTAACTATGGCTACACCTTC
CDR3 protein: CASRGQRPNYGYTF

D gene: NA
V gene: TRBV9
clone size: NA
J gene: TRBJ2-5
CDR3 DNA: TGTGCCAGCAGCCCTGACATGTGGGAGACCCAGTACTTC
CDR3 protein: CASSPDMWETQYF

D gene: NA
V gene: TRBV28
clone size: NA
J gene: TRBJ1-5
CDR3 DNA: TGTGCGGGTGGGGCAGTCATTAATCAGCCCCAGCATTTT
CDR3 protein: CAGGAVINQPQHF

D gene: TRBD1
V gene: TRBV6-1
clone size: NA
J gene: TRBJ1-2
CDR3 DNA: TGTGCCAGCAGTGAAGCCCTGACAGGGGAGGACTATGGCTACACCTTC
CDR3 protein: CASSEALTGEDYGYTF

D gene: NA
V gene: TRBV29-1
clone size: NA
J gene: TRBJ1-1
CDR3 DNA: TGCAGCGTTGAAGTTCACAGTTCAAACCCTGAAGCTTTCTTT
CDR3 protein: CSVEVHSSNPEAFF

D gene: NA
V gene: TRBV19
clone size: once
J gene: TRBJ2-6
CDR3 DNA: TGTGCCAGTAGCTTCCGGGGGCACTCTGGGGCCAACGTCCTGACTTTC
CDR3 protein: CASSFRGHSGANVLTF

D gene: TRBD1
V gene: TRBV4-1
clone size: NA
J gene: TRBJ2-7
CDR3 DNA: TGCGCCAGCAGCCAATTAGACAGGGACTACGAGCAGTACTTC
CDR3 protein: CASSQLDRDYEQYF

D gene: TRBD1
V gene: TRBV28
clone size: once
J gene: TRBJ1-6
CDR3 DNA: TGTGCCAGCAGCCTGACAGGGTCTATTCGCGCCCTCCACTTT
CDR3 protein: CASSLTGSIRALHF

D gene: NA
V gene: TRBV5-1
clone size: NA
J gene: TRBJ2-7
CDR3 DNA: TGCGCCAGCAGCCCTACCCCTGGGGCGGCCGAGCAGTACTTC
CDR3 protein: CASSPTPGAAEQYF

D gene: NA
V gene: TRBV19
clone size: NA
J gene: TRBJ2-7
CDR3 DNA: TGTGCCAGTAGTATAACCCCCGGCAGGGGATCCGAGCAGTACTTC
CDR3 protein: CASSITPGRGSEQYF

D gene: NA
V gene: TRBV5-1
clone size: NA
J gene: TRBJ2-5
CDR3 DNA: TGCGCCAGCAGCTTACAAGGGAGAGGGGAGACCCAGTACTTC
CDR3 protein: CASSLQGRGETQYF